Reported below is one T cell receptor beta chain. This clonotype turned up a few times. Its specific antigen is unknown. A clone one base away is much larger, so this may be a read error. The data originate from a study of regulatory T cells in long-lasting Graves disease (dated by TCRdb to about 2021). Turning to the overall study: Newly diagnosed Graves' disease patients had taken antithyroid drugs for less than 3 months. This study used TCR sequencing and RNA sequencing of peripheral blood to compare persistent Graves' disease patients against newly diagnosed Graves' disease patients. A total of approximately 35 samples underwent TCR sequencing: roughly 13 from persistent and around 20 from newly diagnosed Graves' disease patients. The study was registered as a clinical trial and conducted in China.

Results the study describes overall, beyond this receptor: The study examined only peripheral blood because the primary lesion, thyroid tissue, could not be accessed. TRBV28, TRBJ1-2 and TRBJ2-5 were preferentially used in persistent disease, while TRBV20-1 and TRBJ2-1 were favored in newly diagnosed disease. The authors noted that the small sample size was a limitation that may lower accuracy. More public clonotypes were shared among persistent patients (under 3,000) than among newly diagnosed patients (roughly 1,000). Only the TCR beta chain was sequenced and analyzed. Persistent Graves' disease patients showed lower TCR Shannon entropy and fewer highly expanded clones than newly diagnosed patients, suggesting clonal expansion.

Explained via the paper, the time point label denotes: newly diagnosed GD, antithyroid drugs for less than 3 months. For both TCR sequencing and RNA sequencing, RNA was extracted from PBMCs in TRIzol. Graves' disease was diagnosed according to American Thyroid Association guidelines. Patients were recruited from an endocrinology department in Xi'an, China. Each patient gave approximately 10 milliliters of peripheral blood, collected in an EDTA anticoagulant tube. Ficoll Paque Plus density gradient separation was used to isolate PBMCs, and no additional T cell sorting was done. An Agilent 2100 Bioanalyzer and agarose gel were used to check RNA quality, while a NanoDrop 2000 measured RNA concentration. From the cysteine through the phenylalanine, the CDR3 covers 15 amino acids. Only CDR3 DNA remains: 45 bases, in frame from the first base. According to the germline V gene, CDR1 reads SGHTA and CDR2 reads FQGNSA.

The library was obtained by multiplex PCR. TCRdb names Illumina HiSeq 4000 as the instrument used. CDR3 regions were amplified by Arm-PCR with iRepertoire HTBI primers to construct TCR beta libraries. PCR products were gel purified before sequencing. The paper's processing steps were these. A total of 62 TRBV and approximately 13 TRBJ segments were identified across samples and were used for gene usage analysis of CDR3 amino acid clonotypes. COPE and FqMerger were used to merge filtered high-quality paired reads into contigs. Contigs were aligned with BLAST to IMGT TRBV, TRBD and TRBJ reference genes, and CDR3 was defined per IMGT. Highly expanded clones were defined as clonotypes with a frequency above 0.1%. Repertoire diversity was measured by Shannon entropy, and V-J evenness by the Gini coefficient. Clonotypes shared by more than one individual were considered public. TCRdb reprocessing: public reads trimmed at Q25 with fastp, clones called with MiXCR, in-frame beta chains kept. Under each unique CDR3 protein, matching rows form one entry showing the most common genes and DNA. TCRdb assigned the V and J calls; the authors' analysis was not used. The sample yields 400,000 to 450,000 distinct CDR3 sequences; 14% to 15% were counted once. Approximately 16% of the sample is held by the ten biggest clonotypes.

These data were likewise used in another study, on T cells in Graves' hyperthyroidism and ophthalmopathy. The second source states: Stable Graves' hyperthyroidism was defined as the absence of progression to ophthalmopathy over 18 months of follow-up. The hyperthyroidism patients were between 18 and 65 years old and newly diagnosed, with a disease duration of less than 2 months. Patients with uncontrolled infections, other autoimmune diseases, pregnancy or lactation were excluded. Diagnoses were established on the basis of clinical symptoms, serum thyroxine and TRAb, thyroid ultrasound, and orbital computed tomography. For the first round of RT-PCR on the TCR CDR3, the HTBI primer set was used together with the Qiagen OneStep RT-PCR kit. Most expanded thyroid clonotypes (frequency above 0.001) were also detected in blood, a finding suggesting that blood repertoires may reflect thyroid immune responses. In cross-validation, a model built on a 13 V-J signature told ophthalmopathy apart from stable hyperthyroidism with 85% to 90% sensitivity and about 81% specificity, and in testing the same model reached 80%/75%. During validation, the model predicted progression to ophthalmopathy a median of around 6 months ahead of onset, with roughly 65% sensitivity and 72% to 85% specificity. To identify distinguishing TCR V-J signatures, a discovery cohort of 90 to 100 patients was used, comprising 43 with Graves' ophthalmopathy and some 60 with stable Graves' hyperthyroidism. Whether ophthalmopathy could be predicted prospectively was tested in an independent validation cohort made up of roughly 20 hyperthyroidism patients plus 17 patients who later progressed to ophthalmopathy. The roughly 91 discovery patients were randomly split 7:3 into training and test sets. In addition, the study compared T-cell repertoires in thyroid tissue and in blood from a handful of Graves' hyperthyroidism patients. After blood sampling, hyperthyroidism patients were treated with methimazole at a starting dose of 30 mg daily, and ophthalmopathy patients were treated with high-dose intravenous methylprednisolone. Libraries were constructed in a second round of multiplex PCR, after which size selection and purification were carried out. The libraries were sequenced on an Illumina HiSeq2000 using paired-end 100 bp reads. Raw data were processed with SOAPnuke, discarding reads with adapters, uncalled bases, mean Phred below 15, or no exact constant-primer or identifier match. COPE v1.2.5 was used to merge high-quality paired reads, and clonotypes were defined as unique nucleotide sequences. MiTCR v1.1 was used to align the clonotypes against IMGT TRBV, TRBD and TRBJ reference segments. The analysis was restricted to V-J combinations with a frequency above 0.0001, which together covered about 99% of the repertoires. A TCS score was defined as the ratio between F50 (clonal expansion) and ExV (chaos), using BLOSUM62-based TCRdist between CDR3 peptides within each V-J. Welch's t-statistics and random forest reduced around 520 V-J features to about 12, which were used in a naive Bayes classifier (R e1071). No statistical method was used to fix the sample size in advance, and group allocation was not hidden from the investigators. The paper reports TCR Vbeta CDR3 sequencing of approximately 140 peripheral blood samples: around 41 ophthalmopathy, fewer than 80 hyperthyroidism and around 17 progressor patients.

The chain joins TRBV7-2 to TRBJ2-3, with no confidently assigned D gene. The end of the DNA aligns better with TRBJ2-7, so the J call may be wrong. The TCR originated in a woman aged 25-40 years with Graves disease. Donor details come from another sample of the same person, matched by shared clones. Material: peripheral blood mononuclear cells (PBMCs), obtained at new diagnosis, from a patient treated with antithyroid drugs. The sequenced DNA: TGTGCCAGCAGCCCATCCGGTGTCTCGTCATACAAGCAGTACTTC. It codes for CASSPSGVSSYKQYF.